This T cell receptor beta chain was found in a study of blood T cell repertoires in COVID-19. The wider study: PBMCs, B-cell-depleted T cells, or T cells were the source of the cDNA or gDNA that made up the material.

In the source study's methods: Using reference gene primer amplification, nucleated cell counts were estimated. TCRdb's table, derived via immunoSEQ multiplex PCR, lists solely in-frame clones and lacks some. That table supplies the V and J calls and clone size; D and trimming were determined from the DNA. The data show 100,000 or so clones, roughly 86% seen once. Germline V gives CDR1 SEHNR, CDR2 FQNEAQ (reference sequence). V lost 3 bases and J lost 5, with 8 bases in between. The length of the CDR3 is 14 residues. The chain combines TRBV7-9 with TRBJ1-6; no firm D call. The sample was peripheral blood. The clonotype originates from a woman aged 30 to 39 with acute or convalescent COVID-19. The CDR3 DNA sequence: TGTGCCAGCAGCTTGGAACAGAATAATTCACCCCTCCACTTT. This encodes CASSLEQNNSPLHF.